Presented here are 23 T cell receptor beta chains from one specimen sequenced in a study of shared clonotypes between healthy human individuals. Profiling relied on immunoSEQ multiplex PCR, and the TCRdb table lists in-frame clones only, not all of them. The data show about 2.3 million clones, about nine tenths seen once. The sequenced sample consisted of naive CD4+ T cells from PBMCs. As for subset: CD45RA+ positively selected. The origin of the receptors is a man aged 18 to 35 in good health. Some clones in this sample may be carry-over from other donors' samples.

V gene TRBV13 combines with J gene TRBJ1-2; 10 bases fit TRBD1. The germline gives CDR1 PRHDT, CDR2 FYEKMQ (reference sequence). CDR3 length equals 15 residues. The V gene end was trimmed by 5 bases and the J gene end by 9 bases; junction bases not matched to a gene: 12. In DNA form, the CDR3 reads TGTGCCAGCAGCCACAGATGGGGACAGGGGAACAGCTACACCTTC. It yields the protein CASSHRWGQGNSYTF. The variable domain in full, with the rest retrieved from reference TRBV13 and TRBJ1-2, is AAGVIQSPRHLIKEKRETATLKCYPIPRHDTVYWYQQGPGQDPQFLISFYEKMQSDKGSIPDRFSAQQFSDYHSELNMSSLELGDSALYFCASSHRWGQGNSYTFGSGTRLTVV.

The V gene is TRBV10-3, the J gene TRBJ2-7; D gene ambiguous. The CDR3 is 13 amino acids. CDR1 ENHRY and CDR2 SYGVKD come from the germline V gene. V was shortened by 4 bases and J by 4 bases, with 11 bases between the two germline ends. CDR3 DNA sequence: TGTGCCATCAGTGCTGGAGCTGGTTACGAGCAGTACTTC. The encoded protein is CAISAGAGYEQYF.

The J gene is TRBJ2-6, the V gene TRBV5-4; 8 bases match TRBD2. V gave up 2 bases and J gave up 0 bases; unmatched junction bases: 10. The CDR3 has 19 residues. Looked up from germline, CDR1 is SGHNT and CDR2 is YYREEE (reference sequence). The CDR3 reads CASSFFSGSGYSGANVLTF. Here the CDR3 DNA reads TGTGCCAGCAGCTTCTTCAGCGGGAGTGGGTACTCTGGGGCCAACGTCCTGACTTTC.

V gene TRBV11-2 combines with J gene TRBJ2-2, with D hard to call. The germline V gene has CDR1 SGHAT and CDR2 FQNNGV. V lost 3 bases to trimming and J lost 3 bases, with 5 bases between them. This CDR3 is built from 13 residues. The CDR3 reads CASSFGYTGELFF. As DNA, the CDR3 is TGTGCCAGCAGCTTCGGGTACACCGGGGAGCTGTTTTTT.

The genes are TRBV25-1 and TRBJ2-2, with 9 bases fitting TRBD1. This CDR3 is 17 amino acids long. Germline V gives CDR1 MGHDK, CDR2 SYGVNS. With 10 bases clipped from V and 5 bases from J, the junction kept 17 bases outside the gene matches. CDR3 sequence reads: CATQALSMGQGTGELFF. The CDR3 DNA sequence: TGTGCCACCCAAGCTCTATCCATGGGACAGGGAACCGGGGAGCTGTTTTTT.

This clone was recorded only once. This chain links TRBV6-5 with TRBJ1-2; D unclear. Germline V gene sequence: CDR1 MNHEY, CDR2 SVGAGI. The CDR3 consists of 14 residues. Deletions cut 4 bases from V and 8 bases from J, with 17 bases between. The CDR3 nucleotides read TGTGCCAGCAGTTTGGACGCAGTATATAGGGGCTACACCTTC. This gives the protein CASSLDAVYRGYTF.

The genes are TRBV5-8 and TRBJ2-1; D is possibly TRBD2 (6 bases). The CDR3 length is 12 residues. Germline assignment: CDR1 SGHTS and CDR2 YDEGEE. Trimming shortened V by 3 bases and J by 8 bases, and 9 bases separated the two germline ends. The CDR3 bases are TGTGCCAGCAGCTGGACTAACCATGAGCAGTTCTTC. It encodes CASSWTNHEQFF.

Concerning this clone: Germline and junction disagree at one end, which may indicate a read error. V gene TRBV28 combines with J gene TRBJ1-1, with D possibly matching TRBD1 (5 bases). The CDR3 totals 12 residues. Looked up from germline, CDR1 is MDHEN and CDR2 is SYDVKM. The CDR3 bases are TGTGCCACCAGTCGTTTTTCAGGGGAAGCTTTCTTT. This translates into CATSRFSGEAFF.

As to this clone: At the DNA level, this CDR3 is encoded by other sequences in the same sample as well. This chain joins TRBV6-1 and TRBJ1-5, with TRBD1 matching 7 bases. The CDR3 spans 14 residues. Germline V gene data show CDR1 as MNHNS and CDR2 as SASEGT. V trimming: 2 bases; J trimming: 2 bases; junction bases outside the gene matches: 0. The CDR3: CASSEQGGNQPQHF. The CDR3, as DNA: TGTGCCAGCAGTGAACAGGGGGGCAATCAGCCCCAGCATTTT.

The rearrangement joins TRBV7-3 to TRBJ2-1; D gene unclear. V was cut by 6 bases and J by 6 bases, with 18 bases left in between. CDR3 length equals 15 residues. The germline CDR1 and CDR2 sequences are SGHTA and FQGTGA. CDR3: CASSPGGLTFNEQFF. The CDR3 DNA is TGTGCCAGCAGTCCCGGTGGTCTAACCTTCAATGAGCAGTTCTTC.

CDR3 sequence: CASSPQGKQETQYF. Written as DNA, the CDR3 is TGTGCCAGCTCACCGCAGGGTAAACAAGAGACCCAGTACTTC. This sequence joins TRBV18 and TRBJ2-5; D perhaps matches TRBD1 (5 bases). With 3 bases removed from V and 2 bases from J, the gap between germline ends came to 10 bases. The germline gives CDR1 KGHSH, CDR2 LQKENI. CDR3 size: 14 residues.

The chain recombines TRBV5-1 with TRBJ2-2, with D uncertain. Trimming removed 4 bases from V and 1 base from J, with 17 bases in between. Germline V gene lookup returns CDR1 SGHRS and CDR2 YFSETQ. This CDR3 is built from 17 residues. The DNA of the CDR3 is TGCGCCAGCAGCACTCTTTCGGATAGCTTGAACACCGGGGAGCTGTTTTTT. This codes for CASSTLSDSLNTGELFF.

The chain links TRBV9 to TRBJ2-5; 8 nucleotides align to TRBD1. This CDR3 contains 14 residues. Germline V gene sequence: CDR1 SGDLS, CDR2 YYNGEE. J was trimmed by 5 bases and V by 4 bases; bases with no gene match: 7. This CDR3 reads CASSTGQGDETQYF. The CDR3, as DNA: TGTGCCAGCAGCACAGGACAGGGTGATGAGACCCAGTACTTC. Drawing the rest from reference TRBV9 and TRBJ2-5, the complete variable domain is DSGVTQTPKHLITATGQRVTLRCSPRSGDLSVYWYQQSLDQGLQFLIQYYNGEERAKGNILERFSAQQFPDLHSELNLSSLELGDSALYFCASSTGQGDETQYFGPGTRLLVL.

Notes on this clone: Different DNA sequences within this sample yield the same CDR3. The chain combines TRBV18 with TRBJ2-1, with 8 bases fitting TRBD1. The length of the CDR3 is 15 residues. Germline loops: CDR1 KGHSH, CDR2 LQKENI. J gave up 0 bases and V 2 bases, and 0 bases lay outside the gene matches. CDR3 sequence reads: CASSPGQGSYNEQFF. The CDR3 coding sequence is TGTGCCAGCTCACCAGGACAGGGCTCCTACAATGAGCAGTTCTTC.

This clone was observed once. This rearrangement joins TRBV5-4 to TRBJ1-2, with D maybe TRBD1 (5 bases). Germline CDR1 and CDR2: SGHNT and YYREEE (reference sequence). CDR3 size: 15 residues. Trimming stripped 3 bases from V and 5 bases from J, with 17 bases between. The CDR3 bases are TGTGCCAGCAGCTCCGACAGCCGAAATATGTATGGCTACACCTTC. Encoded protein: CASSSDSRNMYGYTF.

In regard to this clone: Other DNA sequences in the same sample also yield this CDR3. The gene calls are TRBV28 and TRBJ1-1, with no clear D. The CDR3 totals 11 residues. V lost 2 bases, J lost 8 bases, and 6 bases lay in between. Germline-derived CDR1 and CDR2 are MDHEN and SYDVKM. CDR3 in amino acids: CASSLGREAFF. In nucleotides, the CDR3 is TGTGCCAGCAGTTTAGGACGAGAAGCTTTCTTT.

The rearrangement joins TRBV6-6 to TRBJ2-1, with D perhaps TRBD2 (5 bases). CDR1 is MNHNY, CDR2 SVGAGI, per germline (reference sequence). The CDR3 consists of 16 residues. The germline V and J ends were trimmed by 6 bases and 0 bases, with 15 bases remaining between them. The CDR3 bases are TGTGCCAGCAGAAGAGATAGCGCCAGCTCCTACAATGAGCAGTTCTTC. This translates into CASRRDSASSYNEQFF.

The chain recombines TRBV2 with TRBJ1-4; D ambiguous. Trimming cost V 6 bases and J 2 bases, with 4 bases left between them. This CDR3 has 12 amino acids. Per the germline V gene, CDR1 is SNHLY and CDR2 is FYNNEI. CDR3 nucleotide sequence: TGTGCCAGCAGCCGGACTAATGAAAAACTGTTTTTT. Translating it yields CASSRTNEKLFF.

The rearrangement links TRBV5-1 to TRBJ1-1; D is undetermined. CDR1 is SGHRS, CDR2 YFSETQ, per germline. V lost 2 bases, J lost 11 bases, and 19 bases lay in between. CDR3 length equals 14 residues. In DNA form, the CDR3 reads TGCGCCAGCAGCTTCAGAGGGTCAGAACCGGGGGCTTTCTTT. Translated, it gives CASSFRGSEPGAFF.

V gene TRBV7-9 combines with J gene TRBJ1-4; possible D gene TRBD1, 5 bases. Germline V gene data show CDR1 as SEHNR and CDR2 as FQNEAQ (reference sequence). The CDR3 totals 15 residues. Between the trimmed V and J ends, which lost 3 bases and 7 bases, there was a span of 15 bases. As DNA, the CDR3 is TGTGCCAGCAGCTTCAAAGCCCCAAGGGGTGAAAAACTGTTTTTT. It translates to CASSFKAPRGEKLFF.

CDR3 sequence: CASSRSGLAPEQYF. The DNA of the CDR3 is TGTGCCAGCAGTCGATCGGGACTAGCGCCCGAGCAGTACTTC. V gene TRBV6-5 combines with J gene TRBJ2-7, with 10 nucleotides matching TRBD2. Looked up from germline, CDR1 is MNHEY and CDR2 is SVGAGI. Trimming at V came to 5 bases and at J to 6 bases, leaving 7 bases not matched to a gene. This CDR3 is 14 amino acids long.

A single count supports this clone. The rearrangement joins TRBV28 to TRBJ2-6; possibly TRBD1 or TRBD2 for D (5 bases each). The V gene's germline CDR1 is MDHEN and CDR2 SYDVKM. The germline V and J ends were trimmed by 7 bases and 0 bases, with 10 bases remaining between them. This CDR3 is 15 amino acids long. The CDR3 DNA is TGTGCCAGCACCCCGGGGCTCTCTGGGGCCAACGTCCTGACTTTC. As protein: CASTPGLSGANVLTF.

The chain is built from TRBV9 and TRBJ2-7; TRBD2 matches at 10 bases. Germline assignment: CDR1 SGDLS and CDR2 YYNGEE. Trimming removed 3 bases from V and 3 bases from J; junction bases left unmatched: 12. The CDR3 loop spans 17 amino acids. The DNA of the CDR3 is TGTGCCAGCAGCGCCGGCGGGGGGCTAGCGGGAGACTACGAGCAGTACTTC. Translated, it gives CASSAGGGLAGDYEQYF.